A selection of T cell receptor beta chains follows, all from one sample in a study of post-analysis software for immune sequencing data. TCRdb redid the calling of the PCR reads with MiXCR, one entry per CDR3 protein. The table has 750,000 to 900,000 distinct CDR3 sequences, around 45% seen once. The sequenced sample consisted of blood. Source of these receptors: a girl aged 5 to 17 with multiple sclerosis. CDR3s leave out the opening cysteine and the closing phenylalanine or tryptophan.

J | V | length | CDR3
TRBJ2-5 | TRBV29-1 | 14 | SVAGGQGLAQETQY
TRBJ2-3 | TRBV20-1 | 12 | SARERDFMDTQY
TRBJ2-7 | TRBV12-3/TRBV12-4 | 12 | ASSPRQDFGEQY
TRBJ1-5 | TRBV10-3 | 13 | AISDDRVGNQPQH
TRBJ2-7 | TRBV24-1 | 13 | ATSAGDPGNYEQY
TRBJ1-3 | TRBV7-2 | 14 | ASSPLGGLAGNTIY
TRBJ1-2 | TRBV7-9 | 15 | ASSPRTGKRANYGYT
TRBJ2-1 | TRBV24-1 | 14 | ATSGWGQGDHNEQF
TRBJ2-5 | TRBV5-5 | 12 | ASSLDRVRGTQY
TRBJ1-5 | TRBV27 | 12 | ASSSTGPNQPQH
TRBJ1-2 | TRBV20-1 | 13 | SARDEKDSLHGYT
TRBJ1-1 | TRBV5-1 | 15 | ASSLTQGGISNTEAF
TRBJ2-1 | TRBV20-1 | 16 | SARDTGTGVGSYSEQF
TRBJ2-1 | TRBV24-1 | 14 | ATSDVAGGRYNEQF
TRBJ1-2 | TRBV20-1 | 12 | SAETEDRGYGYI
TRBJ1-2 | TRBV5-5 | 12 | ASSLPGSNYGYT
TRBJ2-5 | TRBV7-2 | 12 | ASSVRAVAETQY
TRBJ2-3 | TRBV10-3 | 12 | AISVRGGVDTQY
TRBJ1-1 | TRBV7-9 | 12 | ASSPERADTEAF
TRBJ2-5 | TRBV28 | 12 | ASSSGGALETQY